This T cell receptor (beta chain) is from a study of cytomegalovirus exposure and HLA in healthy donors. Study-wide results and caveats: A missense variant in DCLRE1C was later tied to TCR beta V- and J-gene trimming.

CDR1 SGHAT and CDR2 FQNNGV come from the germline V gene. There are 12 residues in the CDR3. V lost 5 bases to trimming and J lost 4 bases, with 9 bases between them. The PCR used 60 Vbeta and 13 Jbeta primers. Assay used: immunoSEQ multiplex PCR; TCRdb lists only in-frame clones, some missing. Among fewer than 140,000 clones, more than 70% were seen once, and the ten largest hold 2.5%. This clone was counted only a few times. Antigen unknown. The rearrangement joins TRBV11-2 to TRBJ2-7; D not resolved. The sequenced material came from PBMCs. This clonotype originated in a man aged 35 to 55 in good health and CMV-seronegative. In nucleotides, the CDR3 is TGTGCCAGCAGCCATGCCTATTACGAGCAGTACTTC. This codes for CASSHAYYEQYF.